This record concerns one TCR beta chain sequence. As yet, its antigen is unknown. V lost 3 bases and J 5 bases, leaving 28 bases between the germline ends. CDR3 length: 19 residues. The germline gives CDR1 LNHNV, CDR2 YYDKDF (reference sequence). The data were taken from a study of cytomegalovirus exposure and HLA in healthy donors. Study-wide findings and caveats: Under in vitro conditions, three CMV-associated chains were confirmed as specific for CMV antigens. Among TCR beta chains, those listed as cytomegalovirus-associated numbered 164. A later analysis by the authors found several of the most significant clusters apparently linked to common viral pathogens.

Primers: 60 Vbeta forward and 13 Jbeta reverse. Sequenced by immunoSEQ multiplex PCR; TCRdb stores in-frame clones only, minus some. The data hold about 110,000 clones, with 74% observed a single time. Material: PBMCs. V and J are TRBV15 and TRBJ1-1, with a weak D call TRBD1 (6 bases). The TCR sequence derives from a middle-aged woman in good health and CMV-seropositive. CDR3 protein: CATSRTSGGGERKGTEAFF. The DNA for the CDR3 is TGTGCCACCAGCAGGACCAGCGGAGGGGGGGAGAGGAAGGGAACTGAAGCTTTCTTT.